The 16 T cell receptor beta chains below come from one sample, sequenced in a study of blood T cell repertoires in COVID-19. Sequencing used immunoSEQ multiplex PCR; TCRdb keeps in-frame clones, though not all of them. The table has 100,000 to 120,000 clones, over 65% seen once; the top ten hold roughly 3.8%. The sample taken for sequencing was peripheral blood. The source is a woman older than 75 with acute or convalescent COVID-19.

V usage is TRBV11-2 and J usage is TRBJ1-1; TRBD1 matches 9 bases. Germline lookup yields CDR1 SGHAT and CDR2 FQNNGV. This CDR3 has 14 amino acids. With V trimmed by 8 bases and J by 5 bases, 9 bases remained unmatched. In nucleotides, the CDR3 is TGTGCCAGCGTCACCACAGGGGGCTTTACTGAAGCTTTCTTT. It codes for CASVTTGGFTEAFF.

The V and J genes are TRBV9 and TRBJ2-5; D is possibly TRBD1 (6 bases). Deletions cut 4 bases from V and 2 bases from J, with 18 bases between. From germline, CDR1 is SGDLS and CDR2 YYNGEE. CDR3 length equals 16 residues. The CDR3: CASSLTPHREQETQYF. DNA of the CDR3: TGTGCCAGCAGCCTAACACCCCACAGGGAGCAAGAGACCCAGTACTTC. The complete variable domain, with remaining parts taken from reference TRBV9 and TRBJ2-5, reads DSGVTQTPKHLITATGQRVTLRCSPRSGDLSVYWYQQSLDQGLQFLIQYYNGEERAKGNILERFSAQQFPDLHSELNLSSLELGDSALYFCASSLTPHREQETQYFGPGTRLLVL.

The chain recombines TRBV24-1 with TRBJ1-5; D uncertain. This CDR3 is built from 12 residues. Germline loops: CDR1 KGHDR, CDR2 SFDVKD. V gave up 2 bases and J gave up 5 bases, with 3 bases separating them. DNA of the CDR3: TGTGCCACCAGTGATTCCGATCAGCCCCAGCATTTT. It specifies CATSDSDQPQHF.

As DNA, the CDR3 is TGTGCCAGCATCTCGCGGCCGGCCAGGGACACTGAAGCTTTCTTT. Encoded protein: CASISRPARDTEAFF. The chain employs TRBV6-5 and TRBJ1-1; D is possibly TRBD1 (5 bases). Germline assignment: CDR1 MNHEY and CDR2 SVGAGI. CDR3 size: 15 residues. Trimming cost V 7 bases and J 3 bases, with 18 bases left between them.

V gene TRBV5-1 combines with J gene TRBJ2-5, with 9 bases identical to TRBD2. Germline V gives CDR1 SGHRS, CDR2 YFSETQ. CDR3 length: 17 residues. The V and J ends lost 0 bases and 0 bases, in that order; junction bases with no gene match: 6. The CDR3 DNA is TGCGCCAGCAGCTTGGCCCTCAGCGGGGGGTACCAAGAGACCCAGTACTTC. It encodes CASSLALSGGYQETQYF.

V and J are TRBV10-1 and TRBJ2-3, with a weak D call TRBD2 (6 bases). Trimming shortened V by 5 bases and J by 7 bases, and 13 bases separated the two germline ends. The V gene's germline CDR1 is WNHNN and CDR2 SYGVQD (reference sequence). This CDR3 has 13 amino acids. The CDR3 spells CASSPGGWNTQYF. CDR3 nucleotides: TGCGCCAGCAGTCCTGGGGGGTGGAATACGCAGTATTTT.

V gene TRBV5-4 combines with J gene TRBJ2-5, with 7 bases identical to TRBD1. Per germline, CDR1 SGHNT and CDR2 YYREEE (reference sequence). The CDR3 runs to 14 residues. Trimming cost V 4 bases and J 3 bases; bases outside gene matches: 6. This CDR3 reads CASSQGQSKETQYF. DNA of the CDR3: TGTGCCAGCAGCCAGGGACAGAGCAAAGAGACCCAGTACTTC.

This chain connects TRBV6-1 to TRBJ1-2; no firm D call. The CDR3 is 14 amino acids. Germline lookup yields CDR1 MNHNS and CDR2 SASEGT. Trimming removed 1 base from V and 8 bases from J, with 14 bases in between. CDR3 nucleotide sequence: TGTGCCAGCAGTGAAGGTATAGGGCTAGCGGGCTACACCTTC. It translates to CASSEGIGLAGYTF.

V and J are TRBV9 and TRBJ1-6; 9 nucleotides line up with TRBD1. The CDR3 is made up of 16 amino acids. Germline values: CDR1 SGDLS, CDR2 YYNGEE. Unmatched junction bases numbered 11, after V lost 4 bases and J lost 9 bases. As DNA, the CDR3 is TGTGCCAGCAGCCGCACCACCGGGACAGGGCGTTCACCCCTCCACTTT. The encoded protein is CASSRTTGTGRSPLHF.

This clone showed up just a few times. The gene calls are TRBV5-5 and TRBJ2-7; 8 bases match TRBD1. This CDR3 region has 16 residues. Trimming took 0 bases from V and 6 from J; bases not matched to a gene: 11. CDR1 SGHKS and CDR2 YYEKEE come from the germline V gene (reference sequence). The CDR3 DNA reads TGTGCCAGCAGCTTGGCCACAGGACAGGGATTCGGCGAGCAGTACTTC. Its protein product is CASSLATGQGFGEQYF.

This clone has a handful of counts. The chain uses TRBV3-1 (or the pseudogene TRBV3-2) and TRBJ1-1; maybe TRBD1 (6 bases). Trimming cost V 4 bases and J 8 bases, with 11 bases left between them. Germline CDR1 LGHDT, CDR2 YNNKEL (reference sequence). The CDR3 extends over 12 amino acids. The chain's CDR3 is CASSRGQREAFF. DNA of the CDR3: TGTGCCAGCAGCCGAGGACAGAGGGAAGCTTTCTTT.

J is TRBJ1-2 and V is TRBV3-1 (or the pseudogene TRBV3-2); tentatively, D is TRBD1 (6 bases). Germline values: CDR1 LGHDT, CDR2 YNNKEL (reference sequence). The CDR3 is 17 residues long. V lost 0 bases to trimming and J lost 2 bases, with 16 bases between them. The CDR3 region is CASSQDLRGTKNYGYTF. The CDR3 DNA is TGTGCCAGCAGCCAAGATTTGAGGGGGACCAAGAACTATGGCTACACCTTC.

This rearrangement joins TRBV11-2 to TRBJ2-7, with 9 bases aligning to TRBD1. V was pared by 5 bases and J by 4 bases, with 6 bases of the junction left unmatched. Germline CDR1 reads SGHAT; CDR2 reads FQNNGV. The CDR3 covers 14 residues. The DNA for the CDR3 is TGTGCCAGCAGCAAAACAGGGGGCAGGTACGAGCAGTACTTC. It specifies CASSKTGGRYEQYF.

The chain has TRBV5-1 and TRBJ1-2, with 10 nucleotides matching TRBD1. The germline gives CDR1 SGHRS, CDR2 YFSETQ. This CDR3 comprises 17 residues. Germline trimming cut 3 bases from V and 3 bases from J; bases unmatched to any gene: 11. In DNA form, the CDR3 reads TGCGCCAGCAGCTCGACAGGGGGCGCAGGAAGGCACTATGGCTACACCTTC. It specifies CASSSTGGAGRHYGYTF.

The chain joins TRBV27 to TRBJ2-6; TRBD1 aligns across 7 bases. The CDR3 loop spans 20 amino acids. CDR1 is MNHEY, CDR2 SMNVEV, per germline (reference sequence). J lost 3 bases, V lost 5 bases, and 19 bases had no gene match. CDR3 sequence reads: CASSPYPMTGPDLGANVLTF. The CDR3, as DNA: TGTGCCAGCAGTCCCTATCCGATGACAGGGCCTGACCTTGGGGCCAACGTCCTGACTTTC.

V usage is TRBV7-9 and J usage is TRBJ1-4; D might be TRBD1 (6 bases). The CDR3 sequence is 16 residues long. With 5 bases removed from V and 6 bases from J, the gap between germline ends came to 19 bases. Germline lookup yields CDR1 SEHNR and CDR2 FQNEAQ (reference sequence). DNA for the CDR3: TGTGCCAGCAGCCCCCGGACAGCCCTCATCTATGAAAAACTGTTTTTT. Protein: CASSPRTALIYEKLFF. Drawing the rest from reference TRBV7-9 and TRBJ1-4, the complete variable domain is DTGVSQNPRHKITKRGQNVTFRCDPISEHNRLYWYRQTLGQGPEFLTYFQNEAQLEKSRLLSDRFSAERPKGSFSTLEIQRTEQGDSAMYLCASSPRTALIYEKLFFGSGTQLSVL.